This TCR beta chain stems from a study of blood T cell repertoires in COVID-19. The method was immunoSEQ multiplex PCR; TCRdb's version includes in-frame clones alone and lacks a portion of them. The sample includes over 130,000 clones, around four fifths seen only once; the top ten take roughly 3.4%. The source of this sequence is a woman in her fifties or sixties with acute COVID-19. What was sequenced was PBMCs or T cells enriched from blood (not recorded which).

CDR3 in DNA: TGTGCCACCAGATCGCCAGACACAGATACGCAGTATTTT. Translation: CATRSPDTDTQYF. V and J are TRBV24-1 and TRBJ2-3; D uncertain. V gave up 7 bases and J gave up 2 bases, with 9 bases separating them. The CDR3 runs 13 residues. CDR1 and CDR2 (germline): KGHDR, SFDVKD.